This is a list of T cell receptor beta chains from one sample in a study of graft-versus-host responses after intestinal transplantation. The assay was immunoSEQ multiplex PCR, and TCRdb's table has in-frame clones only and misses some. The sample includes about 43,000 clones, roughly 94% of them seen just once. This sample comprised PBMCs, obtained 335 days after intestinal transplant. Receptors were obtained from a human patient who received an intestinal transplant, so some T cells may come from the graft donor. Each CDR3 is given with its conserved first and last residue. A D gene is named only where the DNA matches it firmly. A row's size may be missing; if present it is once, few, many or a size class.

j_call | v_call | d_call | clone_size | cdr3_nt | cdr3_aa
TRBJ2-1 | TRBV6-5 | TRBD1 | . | TGTGCCAGCGGATACAGGGGGGCTGAGCAGTTCTTC | CASGYRGAEQFF
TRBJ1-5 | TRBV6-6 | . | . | TGTGCCAGCACGCCTAGGGAAGAACGGGCCCCCCAGCATTTT | CASTPREERAPQHF
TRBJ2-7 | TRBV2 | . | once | TGTGCCAGCAGTGACTCTGGGTACCAGGAGCAGTACTTC | CASSDSGYQEQYF
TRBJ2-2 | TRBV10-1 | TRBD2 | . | TGCGCCAGCAGTACCAGGACTAGCGGGAGCACCGGGGAGCTGTTTTTT | CASSTRTSGSTGELFF
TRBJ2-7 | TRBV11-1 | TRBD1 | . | TGTGCCAGCAGCTTATGGGTCCCTTTACAGGGGTCCGCCGAGCAGTACTTC | CASSLWVPLQGSAEQYF
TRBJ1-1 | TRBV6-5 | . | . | TGTGCCAGCAGTAACCAGCGATGGGACACTGAAGCTTTCTTT | CASSNQRWDTEAFF
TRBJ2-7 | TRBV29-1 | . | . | TGCAGCGTTGAGACGGGACTTACCTACGAGCAGTACTTC | CSVETGLTYEQYF
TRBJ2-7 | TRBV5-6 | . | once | TGTGCCAGCAAGGCGCTGGTTAGCCCCTACGAGCAGTACTTC | CASKALVSPYEQYF
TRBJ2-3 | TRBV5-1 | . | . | TGCGCCAGCAGCTTGGACCCCACAGATACGCAGTATTTT | CASSLDPTDTQYF
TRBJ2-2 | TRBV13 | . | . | TGTGCCAGCAGCTTAATCCGGATGACGAACACCGGGGAGCTGTTTTTT | CASSLIRMTNTGELFF
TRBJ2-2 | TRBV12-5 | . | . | TGTGCTAGTGGTCCGCGGACGAACACCGGGGAGCTGTTTTTT | CASGPRTNTGELFF
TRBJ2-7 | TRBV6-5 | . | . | TGTGCCAGCAGTACACAGGGGGGGGCGGGCTACGAGCAGTACTTC | CASSTQGGAGYEQYF
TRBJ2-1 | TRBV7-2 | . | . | TGTGCCAGCAGCCGGACCCCCGACAATGAGCAGTTCTTC | CASSRTPDNEQFF
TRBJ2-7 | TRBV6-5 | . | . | TGTGCCAGCAGTTCAGGGAATGTCGACGAGCAGTACTTC | CASSSGNVDEQYF
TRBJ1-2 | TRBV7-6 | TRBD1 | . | TGTGCCAGCAGCTTGACCCCCACAGGGGACTATGGCTACACCTTC | CASSLTPTGDYGYTF
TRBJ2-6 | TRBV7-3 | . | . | TGTGCCAGCAGCTCAACAGGGACTGGGGCCAACGTCCTGACTTTC | CASSSTGTGANVLTF
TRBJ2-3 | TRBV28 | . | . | TGTGCCAGCAGTTTAACGAGCGGGAGCACAGATACGCAGTATTTT | CASSLTSGSTDTQYF
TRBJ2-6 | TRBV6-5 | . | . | TGTGCCAGCACCGCCACAGGGCCCGGGGCCAACGTCCTGACTTTC | CASTATGPGANVLTF
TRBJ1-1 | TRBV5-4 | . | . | TGTGCCAGCAGCCCGGGGTCTATGAACACTGAAGCTTTCTTT | CASSPGSMNTEAFF
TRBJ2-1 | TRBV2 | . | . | TGTGCCAGCAGTAAGGAGGGTGAGCAGTTCTTC | CASSKEGEQFF
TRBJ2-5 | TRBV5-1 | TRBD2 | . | TGCGCCAGCAGCCGGGGGACTAGCGTTGGCGGAACGGAGACCCAGTACTTC | CASSRGTSVGGTETQYF
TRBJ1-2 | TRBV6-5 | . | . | TGTGCCAGCAGGCGGGGAGACTATGGCTACACCTTC | CASRRGDYGYTF
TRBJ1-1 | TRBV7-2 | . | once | TGTGCCAGCTGTCGAGGGGATTGGTCTGAAGCTTTCTTT | CASCRGDWSEAFF
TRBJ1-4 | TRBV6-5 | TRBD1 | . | TGTGCCAGCAGTCTGACAGGGACGCGGAACGAAAAACTGTTTTTT | CASSLTGTRNEKLFF
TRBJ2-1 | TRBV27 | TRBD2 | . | TGTGCCAGCAGTCCATCGGGACTAGCGGAAAATGAGCAGTTCTTC | CASSPSGLAENEQFF
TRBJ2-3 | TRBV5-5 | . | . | TGTGCCAGCAGCTTGGATACGGGGACAGATACGCAGTATTTT | CASSLDTGTDTQYF
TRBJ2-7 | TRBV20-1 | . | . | TGCAGTGCTAGATCAGACTACGAGCAGTACTTC | CSARSDYEQYF
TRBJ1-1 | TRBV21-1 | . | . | TGTGCCAGCAGCAAGGGAAGGGCAACCCGCATGAACACTGAAGCTTTCTTT | CASSKGRATRMNTEAFF